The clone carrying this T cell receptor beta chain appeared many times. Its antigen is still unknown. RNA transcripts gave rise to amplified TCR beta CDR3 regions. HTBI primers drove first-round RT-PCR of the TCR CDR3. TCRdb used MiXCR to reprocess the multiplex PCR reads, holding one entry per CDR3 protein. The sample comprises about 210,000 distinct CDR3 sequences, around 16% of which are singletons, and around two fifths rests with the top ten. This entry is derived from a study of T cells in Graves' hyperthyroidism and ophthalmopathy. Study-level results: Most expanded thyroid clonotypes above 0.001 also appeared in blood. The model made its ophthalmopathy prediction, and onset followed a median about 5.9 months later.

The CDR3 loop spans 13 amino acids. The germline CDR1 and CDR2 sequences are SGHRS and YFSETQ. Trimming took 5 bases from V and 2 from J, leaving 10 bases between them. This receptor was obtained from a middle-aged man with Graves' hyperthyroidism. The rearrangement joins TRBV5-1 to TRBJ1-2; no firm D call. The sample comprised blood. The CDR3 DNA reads TGCGCCAGCAGTTATAATGAGAACTATGGCTACACCTTC. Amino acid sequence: CASSYNENYGYTF. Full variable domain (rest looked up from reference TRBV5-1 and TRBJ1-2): KAGVTQTPRYLIKTRGQQVTLSCSPISGHRSVSWYQQTPGQGLQFLFEYFSETQRNKGNFPGRFSGRQFSNSRSEMNVSTLELGDSALYLCASSYNENYGYTFGSGTRLTVV.